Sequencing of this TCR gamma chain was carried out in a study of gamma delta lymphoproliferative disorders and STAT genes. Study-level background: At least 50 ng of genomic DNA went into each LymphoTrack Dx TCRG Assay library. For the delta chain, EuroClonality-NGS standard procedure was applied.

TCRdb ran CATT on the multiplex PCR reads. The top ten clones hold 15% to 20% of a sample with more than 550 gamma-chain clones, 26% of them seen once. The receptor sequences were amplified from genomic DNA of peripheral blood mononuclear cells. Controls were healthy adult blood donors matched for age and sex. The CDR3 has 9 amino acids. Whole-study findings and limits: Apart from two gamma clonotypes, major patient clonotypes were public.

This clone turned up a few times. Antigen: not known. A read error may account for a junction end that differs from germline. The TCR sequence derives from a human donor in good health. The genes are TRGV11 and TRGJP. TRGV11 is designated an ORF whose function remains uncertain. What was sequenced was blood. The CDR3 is CSGGWREVF. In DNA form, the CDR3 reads TGCTCAGGTGGGTGGCGTGAAGTATTT.